A selection of T cell receptor beta chains follows, all from one sample in a study of blood T cells in healthy people across ages. TCRdb reprocessed the 5' RACE reads with MiXCR, giving one entry per CDR3 protein. The sample carries 890,000 or so distinct CDR3 sequences, 62% recorded once. The sample consisted of blood. The source is a man aged 30 to 39 in good health. Each CDR3 is given with its conserved first and last residue. Each record gives: V gene, D gene, CDR3 length, clone size, J gene, CDR3 protein, CDR3 DNA. A D gene is named only where the DNA matches it firmly. Part of the rows lack a size; the others show once, few, many or a class for expanded clones.

TRBV6-2/TRBV6-3	NA	14	NA	TRBJ2-7	CASSYLAGAYEQYF	TGTGCCAGCAGTTATCTGGCAGGGGCCTACGAGCAGTACTTC
TRBV20-1	TRBD1	12	NA	TRBJ2-5	CSAHRGQETQYF	TGCAGTGCACACAGGGGCCAAGAGACCCAGTACTTC
TRBV3-1	NA	12	NA	TRBJ2-1	CASGSSVGEQFF	TGTGCCAGCGGGTCTAGCGTAGGTGAGCAGTTCTTC
TRBV6-2/TRBV6-3	NA	14	once	TRBJ2-7	CASRRGGTAYEQYF	TGTGCCAGCAGGCGCGGGGGGACAGCCTACGAGCAGTACTTC
TRBV5-1	TRBD2	14	NA	TRBJ2-7	CASSRVLASHEQYF	TGCGCCAGCAGCCGAGTACTAGCGTCCCACGAGCAGTACTTC
TRBV3-1	NA	15	NA	TRBJ2-7	CASSQDRYRSYEQYF	TGTGCCAGCAGCCAAGATCGGTACAGATCCTACGAGCAGTACTTC
TRBV7-2	TRBD1	16	NA	TRBJ1-5	CASSPRDSLRGQPQHF	TGTGCCAGCAGCCCGAGGGACAGCCTGAGGGGTCAGCCCCAGCATTTT
TRBV7-9	NA	16	NA	TRBJ1-2	CASSSPEGKGYYGYTF	TGTGCCAGCAGCTCCCCGGAGGGGAAGGGATACTATGGCTACACCTTC
TRBV25-1	TRBD2	15	few	TRBJ2-1	CASSEWGGPAGEQFF	TGTGCCAGCAGTGAATGGGGGGGACCCGCGGGTGAGCAGTTCTTC
TRBV29-1	NA	14	few	TRBJ2-3	CSTSRDFSPDTQYF	TGTAGCACCAGCCGGGACTTCTCTCCGGATACGCAGTATTTT
TRBV20-1	TRBD2	14	few	TRBJ2-1	CSAIWTSGREEQFF	TGCAGTGCTATATGGACTAGCGGCCGAGAGGAGCAGTTCTTC
TRBV6-2/TRBV6-3	NA	13	NA	TRBJ2-3	CASSPQLAHTQYF	TGTGCCAGCAGCCCCCAACTAGCACATACGCAGTATTTT
TRBV15	NA	14	NA	TRBJ1-4	CATSRDREGEKLFF	TGTGCCACCAGCAGAGACAGGGAAGGCGAAAAACTGTTTTTT
TRBV27	TRBD1	15	NA	TRBJ2-4	CASSETGTDPIEQYF	TGTGCCAGCAGCGAAACCGGGACAGATCCTATTGAGCAGTACTTC
TRBV4-3	TRBD2	16	NA	TRBJ2-1	CASSPALAGGNNEQFF	TGCGCCAGCAGCCCCGCTCTAGCGGGGGGCAACAATGAGCAGTTCTTC
TRBV9	TRBD1	15	once	TRBJ1-2	CASSPSAQGGTGYTF	TGTGCCAGCAGCCCCTCCGCGCAGGGGGGTACTGGCTACACCTTC
TRBV28	NA	19	NA	TRBJ2-6	CASRPVRASGPLGANVLTF	TGTGCCAGCAGGCCCGTGAGAGCTTCTGGGCCCCTCGGGGCCAACGTCCTGACTTTC
TRBV12-3/TRBV12-4	NA	13	NA	TRBJ2-5	CAINGGPQETQYF	TGTGCCATCAACGGGGGGCCCCAAGAGACCCAGTACTTC
TRBV5-1	NA	15	NA	TRBJ2-1	CASSPGGVVYNEQFF	TGCGCCAGCAGCCCCGGCGGGGTAGTCTACAATGAGCAGTTCTTC
TRBV20-1	NA	15	NA	TRBJ1-3	CSARDWGARGNTIYF	TGCAGTGCTAGAGATTGGGGGGCGCGGGGAAACACCATATATTTT
TRBV13	NA	12	few	TRBJ1-6	CASSPINSPLHF	TGTGCCAGCAGCCCTATTAATTCACCCCTCCACTTT
TRBV7-9	NA	17	once	TRBJ1-6	CASSSPRLDRLNSPLHF	TGTGCCAGCAGTTCTCCCCGCTTAGACAGACTTAATTCACCCCTCCACTTT
TRBV28	TRBD1	15	few	TRBJ2-7	CASGTTGTGDNEQYF	TGTGCCAGCGGAACAACGGGGACAGGGGATAACGAGCAGTACTTC
TRBV20-1	NA	15	NA	TRBJ1-4	CSARDAGHLNEKLFF	TGCAGTGCTAGAGATGCGGGACACCTTAATGAAAAACTGTTTTTT
TRBV20-1	TRBD1	16	NA	TRBJ1-5	CSAIAGYRGSNQPQHF	TGCAGTGCCATAGCGGGTTACAGGGGGAGCAATCAGCCCCAGCATTTT
TRBV2	NA	15	many	TRBJ1-5	CASRARAYSNQPQHF	TGTGCCAGCAGGGCCAGGGCCTATAGCAATCAGCCCCAGCATTTT
TRBV12-3/TRBV12-4	NA	16	few	TRBJ1-2	CASRRLQGGRFYGYTF	TGTGCCAGCAGACGGTTACAGGGTGGACGATTCTATGGCTACACCTTC
TRBV4-2	NA	18	NA	TRBJ2-5	CASSQGGGSLGFQETQYF	TGTGCCAGCAGCCAAGGGGGGGGCAGCCTGGGTTTCCAAGAGACCCAGTACTTC
TRBV7-8	NA	11	many	TRBJ2-1	CASSFSRGQFF	TGTGCCAGCAGCTTTAGCAGGGGGCAGTTCTTC
TRBV6-5	NA	16	NA	TRBJ1-6	CASSYSESSYNSPLHF	TGTGCCAGCAGTTACTCGGAGAGCTCCTATAATTCACCCCTCCACTTT
TRBV3-1	TRBD2	13	NA	TRBJ2-5	CAIVLAASKTQYF	TGTGCCATCGTTCTAGCGGCCTCCAAGACCCAGTACTTC
TRBV3-1	NA	15	NA	TRBJ1-2	CASSLTGRRNYGYTF	TGTGCCAGCAGCCTCACAGGGAGACGAAACTATGGCTACACCTTC
TRBV7-9	NA	11	NA	TRBJ1-1	CASKGSTEAFF	TGTGCCAGCAAGGGGTCCACTGAAGCTTTCTTT
TRBV7-2	NA	15	few	TRBJ2-2	CASSPGLANTGELFF	TGTGCCAGCAGCCCGGGACTCGCAAACACCGGGGAGCTGTTTTTT
TRBV6-6	TRBD1	13	NA	TRBJ2-3	CASRNRGADTQYF	TGTGCCAGCAGAAACAGGGGTGCAGATACGCAGTATTTT
TRBV28	TRBD1	16	once	TRBJ2-1	CASTPRYGAGGREQFF	TGTGCCAGCACCCCTCGGTATGGGGCAGGGGGCCGTGAGCAGTTCTTC
TRBV12-3/TRBV12-4	TRBD1	14	once	TRBJ2-7	CASSSGTGQGEQYF	TGTGCCAGCAGCTCCGGGACAGGGCAAGGCGAGCAGTACTTC
TRBV12-3/TRBV12-4	NA	12	few	TRBJ2-7	CASSLQAYEQYF	TGTGCCAGCAGCTTGCAGGCGTACGAGCAGTACTTC
TRBV15	NA	16	NA	TRBJ2-7	CATSRDLARSIYEQYF	TGTGCCACCAGCAGAGATCTAGCAAGGAGCATTTACGAGCAGTACTTC